The 29 T cell receptor beta chains given below trace back to one sample, sequenced in a study of shared clonotypes between healthy human individuals. Sequencing was performed with immunoSEQ multiplex PCR; in TCRdb, only in-frame clones are kept and a portion is missing. The data show approximately 1,500,000 clones, approximately 98% seen once. Sequencing was carried out using naive CD4+ T cells sorted from blood. Documented subset: CD45RA+ positively selected. These receptors were obtained from a man under 40 in good health.

The rearrangement uses TRBV11-2 and TRBJ2-1; D is unclear. Germline CDR1 and CDR2: SGHAT and FQNNGV. V was shortened by 5 bases and J by 6 bases, with 8 bases between the two germline ends. The length of the CDR3 is 12 residues. The CDR3 DNA reads TGTGCCAGCAGCGCCCTCCGCAATGAGCAGTTCTTC. Its protein product is CASSALRNEQFF.

The chain recombines TRBV27 with TRBJ2-1, with 9 positions matching TRBD1. This CDR3 is 14 amino acids long. After removal of 6 bases from V and 8 bases from J, the junction contained 8 bases not matched to a gene. The germline gives CDR1 MNHEY, CDR2 SMNVEV (reference sequence). The chain's CDR3 is CASSPTGGFDEQFF. The CDR3, as DNA: TGTGCCAGCAGCCCGACAGGGGGGTTCGATGAGCAGTTCTTC.

The chain links TRBV5-1 to TRBJ2-3; TRBD2 is a possible D gene (5 bases). The CDR3 consists of 13 residues. Trimming took 4 bases from V and 15 from J, leaving 21 bases between them. Germline CDR1 and CDR2: SGHRS and YFSETQ. CDR3 bases: TGCGCCAGCAGCCCCACCCTAGCAGATGGAGAATATTTT. Translating gives CASSPTLADGEYF.

The V call is TRBV28, the J call TRBJ1-4, with D uncertain. Trimming cost V 4 bases and J 3 bases, with 9 bases left between them. The CDR3 covers 14 residues. Germline V gene sequence: CDR1 MDHEN, CDR2 SYDVKM. This chain's CDR3 is CASSSTGPNEKLFF. CDR3 sequence (DNA): TGTGCCAGCAGTTCGACCGGGCCTAATGAAAAACTGTTTTTT.

On this clone itself: Additional DNA sequences in this sample encode the identical CDR3. For the CDR3, the DNA is TGTGCCAGCAGCCGGAGCTCCTACAATGAGCAGTTCTTC. This codes for CASSRSSYNEQFF. The J gene is TRBJ2-1, the V gene TRBV28; D remains unclear. The V and J ends lost 6 bases and 0 bases respectively, with 6 bases between them. CDR3 size: 13 residues. Per germline, CDR1 MDHEN and CDR2 SYDVKM.

The V and J genes are TRBV25-1 and TRBJ2-1; no firm D call. Trimming stripped 0 bases from V and 2 bases from J, with 11 bases between. Germline V lookup: CDR1 MGHDK, CDR2 SYGVNS. The CDR3 is 16 residues long. The CDR3: CASSEYENRPYNEQFF. CDR3 nucleotides: TGTGCCAGCAGTGAATATGAAAACAGACCCTACAATGAGCAGTTCTTC.

This clone was detected only once. The chain uses TRBV18 and TRBJ2-1; 8 bases are a match to TRBD1. CDR1 is KGHSH and CDR2 is LQKENI in the germline V gene. Unmatched junction bases numbered 13, after V lost 6 bases and J lost 9 bases. The CDR3 consists of 15 residues. Here the CDR3 reads CASSSQGARFGEQFF. The DNA of the CDR3 is TGTGCCAGCTCGTCCCAGGGGGCGCGTTTTGGTGAGCAGTTCTTC.

The chain combines TRBV5-8 with TRBJ2-7; either TRBD1 or TRBD2 may fit D (6 bases each). The CDR3 is made up of 14 amino acids. Germline CDR1 reads SGHTS; CDR2 reads YDEGEE. The V gene lost 4 bases and the J gene lost 3 bases, with 14 bases spanning the gap. The CDR3 sequence: CASSVGGSGYEQYF. For the CDR3, the DNA is TGTGCCAGCAGCGTGGGGGGCTCAGGCTACGAGCAGTACTTC.

CDR3 sequence (DNA): TGTGCCAGCAGTTTATTGGGGAGGAGTCAGCCCCAGCATTTT. Protein: CASSLLGRSQPQHF. This rearrangement joins TRBV27 to TRBJ1-5, with unresolved D. Trimming shortened V by 1 base and J by 6 bases, and 10 bases separated the two germline ends. The CDR3 is 14 amino acids. Germline loops: CDR1 MNHEY, CDR2 SMNVEV (reference sequence).

This chain uses TRBV18 with TRBJ2-1; TRBD2 matches at 7 bases. The V and J ends lost 5 bases and 0 bases, in that order; junction bases with no gene match: 13. The CDR3 consists of 18 residues. CDR1 is KGHSH and CDR2 is LQKENI in the germline V gene. Here the CDR3 reads CASSVFPTSASSYNEQFF. In DNA, the CDR3 is TGTGCCAGCTCAGTGTTCCCAACTAGCGCGAGCTCCTACAATGAGCAGTTCTTC. Drawing the rest from reference TRBV18 and TRBJ2-1, the complete variable domain is NAGVMQNPRHLVRRRGQEARLRCSPMKGHSHVYWYRQLPEEGLKFMVYLQKENIIDESGMPKERFSAEFPKEGPSILRIQQVVRGDSAAYFCASSVFPTSASSYNEQFFGPGTRLTVL.

The chain combines TRBV19 with TRBJ2-2; no definite D call. The V gene lost 8 bases and the J gene lost 6 bases, with 13 bases spanning the gap. The CDR3 is 13 amino acids. Germline CDR1 is LNHDA and CDR2 is SQIVND (reference sequence). CDR3 loop: CASGSNPPGELFF. In DNA form, the CDR3 reads TGTGCCAGTGGGTCGAATCCCCCCGGGGAGCTGTTTTTT.

The chain joins TRBV27 to TRBJ2-3; D is ambiguous. Germline values: CDR1 MNHEY, CDR2 SMNVEV (reference sequence). The CDR3 contains 13 residues. V lost 6 bases, J lost 0 bases, and 7 bases lay in between. The CDR3 bases are TGTGCCAGCAGGAAGTCTAGCACAGATACGCAGTATTTT. This translates into CASRKSSTDTQYF.

The V gene is TRBV5-1, the J gene TRBJ2-7; D call uncertain. The length of the CDR3 is 13 residues. Trimming removed 4 bases at V and 2 bases at J, with 10 bases between. The germline CDR1 and CDR2 sequences are SGHRS and YFSETQ. CDR3 residues: CASSRLTTYEQYF. CDR3 DNA sequence: TGCGCCAGCAGCCGTTTAACTACCTACGAGCAGTACTTC.

In this sample, this clone turned up a few times. The chain recombines TRBV10-3 with TRBJ2-7, with 7 bases matching TRBD2. CDR3 size: 15 residues. The V segment lost 0 bases and the J segment 3 bases; nucleotides outside the gene matches: 5. The germline CDR1 and CDR2 sequences are ENHRY and SYGVKD. CDR3 residues: CAISESASGIYEQYF. The CDR3 nucleotides are TGTGCCATCAGTGAGTCGGCTAGCGGAATCTACGAGCAGTACTTC.

This clone has only one observation. The genes are TRBV18 and TRBJ2-1; D gene ambiguous. Trimming stripped 1 base from V and 9 bases from J, with 10 bases between. The germline CDR1 and CDR2 sequences are KGHSH and LQKENI. The CDR3 totals 13 residues. The CDR3 loop is CASSPLSQGEQFF. CDR3 DNA: TGTGCCAGCTCACCACTGTCCCAAGGTGAGCAGTTCTTC.

V and J are TRBV15 and TRBJ2-7; weak D call: TRBD2 (6 bases). Germline loops: CDR1 LNHNV, CDR2 YYDKDF (reference sequence). This CDR3 has 17 amino acids. V was pared by 0 bases and J by 2 bases, with 17 bases between. The CDR3 region is CATSRDGRQLTPYEQYF. DNA for the CDR3: TGTGCCACCAGCAGAGATGGGAGGCAGCTGACCCCCTACGAGCAGTACTTC.

The V and J genes are TRBV7-3 and TRBJ1-1, with D uncertain. Germline lookup yields CDR1 SGHTA and CDR2 FQGTGA. Trimming removed 3 bases from V and 0 bases from J, with 5 bases in between. The CDR3 loop spans 13 amino acids. CDR3 residues: CASSFKLNTEAFF. CDR3 sequence (DNA): TGTGCCAGCAGCTTCAAGCTGAACACTGAAGCTTTCTTT.

The chain links TRBV19 to TRBJ2-1; 8 positions match TRBD2. The CDR3 is made up of 15 amino acids. J was trimmed by 1 base and V by 7 bases; bases with no gene match: 6. Germline V gene data show CDR1 as LNHDA and CDR2 as SQIVND (reference sequence). CDR3 bases: TGTGCCAGTAAGTCAGCGGGAGTGTCCTACAATGAGCAGTTCTTC. Amino acids: CASKSAGVSYNEQFF.

This clone was recorded once. The CDR3 DNA follows: TGTGCCAGCAGTGAAGCTAGCGGGAGTCCCTACGAGCAGTACTTC. Amino acids: CASSEASGSPYEQYF. This rearrangement joins TRBV6-1 to TRBJ2-7, with 9 bases aligning to TRBD2. The ends lost 0 bases at V and 2 bases at J; junction bases unmatched: 2. Germline V gives CDR1 MNHNS, CDR2 SASEGT. The CDR3 consists of 15 residues.

The CDR3 DNA reads as TGTGCCTGGAGCGTTATAGGGAGTCAGCCCCAGCATTTT. Its protein is CAWSVIGSQPQHF. V and J are TRBV30 and TRBJ1-5; no definite D call. The V end lost 3 bases, the J end lost 6 bases, and 12 bases lay between the germline ends. CDR1 is GTSNPN, CDR2 SVGIG, per germline (reference sequence). This CDR3 is built from 13 residues. The entire variable domain, with the rest obtained from reference TRBV30 and TRBJ1-5, is as follows: SQTIHQWPATLVQPVGSPLSLECTVEGTSNPNLYWYRQAAGRGLQLLFYSVGIGQISSEVPQNLSASRPQDRQFILSSKKLLLSDSGFYLCAWSVIGSQPQHFGDGTRLSIL.

The CDR3 DNA reads TGTGCCAGCACTCCCCAAGGACTTTCCTACGAGCAGTACTTC. Translation: CASTPQGLSYEQYF. The chain couples TRBV5-5 to TRBJ2-7; D might be TRBD2 (5 bases). Trimming removed 6 bases from V and 1 base from J, with 14 bases in between. This CDR3 region has 14 residues. Germline V gene lookup returns CDR1 SGHKS and CDR2 YYEKEE (reference sequence).

This clone appeared a few times. The sample holds other DNA sequences that translate to the same CDR3. The CDR3 DNA sequence: TGTGCCAGCAGTCTGGGCGGTTCCTATGGCTACACCTTC. It codes for CASSLGGSYGYTF. This sequence joins TRBV7-9 and TRBJ1-2; D is undetermined. The CDR3 covers 13 residues. Germline V lookup: CDR1 SEHNR, CDR2 FQNEAQ (reference sequence). V was shortened by 6 bases and J by 4 bases, with 12 bases between the two germline ends.

The V call is TRBV7-2, the J call TRBJ2-1; the match to TRBD1 covers 8 bases. Looked up from germline, CDR1 is SGHTA and CDR2 is FQGNSA. The CDR3 length is 16 residues. Trimming removed 5 bases from V and 10 bases from J; junction bases left unmatched: 16. The CDR3 loop reads CASSLSRTGQGREQFF. The CDR3 coding sequence is TGTGCCAGCAGCCTTAGTAGGACAGGGCAGGGGCGGGAGCAGTTCTTC.

The rearrangement uses TRBV18 and TRBJ2-5, with 13 bases fitting TRBD2. The germline V gene encodes CDR1 KGHSH and CDR2 LQKENI. CDR3 size: 16 residues. Losses at the gene ends were 4 bases for V and 2 bases for J; bases not matched to a gene: 4. The DNA of the CDR3 is TGTGCCAGCTCACGAGGGACTAGCGGGACGCAAGAGACCCAGTACTTC. It translates to CASSRGTSGTQETQYF.

The chain carries TRBV4-1 and TRBJ2-3; 10 bases are shared with TRBD2. Germline assignment: CDR1 MGHRA and CDR2 YSYEKL. This CDR3 contains 17 residues. V gave up 3 bases and J gave up 4 bases; unmatched junction bases: 10. CDR3 residues: CASSQRASGSRADTQYF. The CDR3 region has the DNA TGCGCCAGCAGCCAGAGGGCTAGCGGGAGTAGGGCAGATACGCAGTATTTT.

The CDR3 is CASSPSAGMGPQHF. The CDR3 region has the DNA TGTGCCAGCAGTCCTAGTGCGGGTATGGGGCCCCAGCATTTT. The V and J genes are TRBV28 and TRBJ1-5, with D hard to call. The V end was cut by 5 bases, the J end by 9 bases, with 17 bases between. Germline assignment: CDR1 MDHEN and CDR2 SYDVKM. The length of the CDR3 is 14 residues.

The rearrangement links TRBV5-1 to TRBJ2-3, with a possible D match to TRBD2 (6 bases). The V end was cut by 6 bases, the J end by 3 bases, with 14 bases between. Germline V gives CDR1 SGHRS, CDR2 YFSETQ. This CDR3 spans 14 amino acids. CDR3 amino acids: CASKPGEGTDTQYF. The DNA of the CDR3 is TGCGCCAGCAAGCCGGGAGAGGGGACAGATACGCAGTATTTT. The full variable domain, in which reference TRBV5-1 and TRBJ2-3 provide the parts outside the CDR3, is KAGVTQTPRYLIKTRGQQVTLSCSPISGHRSVSWYQQTPGQGLQFLFEYFSETQRNKGNFPGRFSGRQFSNSRSEMNVSTLELGDSALYLCASKPGEGTDTQYFGPGTRLTVL.

The count of this clone is one. The gene calls are TRBV7-9 and TRBJ2-5; 8 bases align to TRBD1. The CDR3 is made up of 15 amino acids. Trimming at V came to 1 base and at J to 4 bases, leaving 5 bases not matched to a gene. Germline CDR1 reads SEHNR; CDR2 reads FQNEAQ (reference sequence). CDR3 coding DNA: TGTGCCAGCAGCTTAGATACAGGGGGTGCAGAGACCCAGTACTTC. It encodes CASSLDTGGAETQYF.

V is TRBV13 and J is TRBJ2-7; 12 nucleotides align to TRBD2. The CDR3 is 15 amino acids. Germline-derived CDR1 and CDR2 are PRHDT and FYEKMQ (reference sequence). V lost 4 bases, J lost 2 bases, and 3 bases stayed unmatched. The CDR3 region has the DNA TGTGCCAGCAGCTCCAGACTAGCGGGAGCCTACGAGCAGTACTTC. Its protein product is CASSSRLAGAYEQYF. The full variable domain, its missing parts supplied by reference TRBV13 and TRBJ2-7, is AAGVIQSPRHLIKEKRETATLKCYPIPRHDTVYWYQQGPGQDPQFLISFYEKMQSDKGSIPDRFSAQQFSDYHSELNMSSLELGDSALYFCASSSRLAGAYEQYFGPGTRLTVT.